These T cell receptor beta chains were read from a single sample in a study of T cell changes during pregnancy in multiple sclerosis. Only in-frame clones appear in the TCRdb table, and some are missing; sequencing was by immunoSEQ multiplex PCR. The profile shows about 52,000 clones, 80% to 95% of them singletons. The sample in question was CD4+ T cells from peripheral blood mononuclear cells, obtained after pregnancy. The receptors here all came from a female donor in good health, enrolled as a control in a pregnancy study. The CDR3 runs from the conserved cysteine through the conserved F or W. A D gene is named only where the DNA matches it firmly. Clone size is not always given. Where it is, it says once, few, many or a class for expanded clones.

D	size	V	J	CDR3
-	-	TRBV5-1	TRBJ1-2	CASSSANRDNYGYTF
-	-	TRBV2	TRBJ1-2	CASTLFPRDYGYTF
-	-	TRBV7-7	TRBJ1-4	CASSLYLNEKLFF
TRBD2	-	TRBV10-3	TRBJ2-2	CAIRPGLAANTGELFF
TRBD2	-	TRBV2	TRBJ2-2	CASTGGGRSGELFF
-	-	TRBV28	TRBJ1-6	CASSSQGEGNSPLHF
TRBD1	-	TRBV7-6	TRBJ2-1	CASSVQGSLGEQFF
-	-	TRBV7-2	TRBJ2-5	CASSLDRVGETQYF
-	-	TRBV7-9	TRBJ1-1	CASSPWTANTEAFF
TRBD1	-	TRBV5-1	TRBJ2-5	CATRQGDEGTQYF
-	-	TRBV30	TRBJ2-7	CAWSVFSVAPTPYEQYF
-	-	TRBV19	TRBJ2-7	CASRDPTGFTYEQYF
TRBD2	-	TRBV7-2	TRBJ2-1	CASSLNSGGAEEQFF
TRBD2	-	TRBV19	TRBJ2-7	CASSISGGLPSEQYF
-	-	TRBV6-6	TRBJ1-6	CASSYDRGTSPLHF
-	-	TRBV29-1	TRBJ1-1	CSVDTTGSTEAFF
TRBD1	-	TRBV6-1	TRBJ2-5	CASTRTGSVETQYF
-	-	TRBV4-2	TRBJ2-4	CASRQDLTKNIQYF
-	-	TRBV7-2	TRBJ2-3	CASSPGGGIVDTQYF
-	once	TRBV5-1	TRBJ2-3	CASSLYSLGTDTQYF
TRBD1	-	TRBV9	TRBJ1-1	CASSPQGQQNTEAFF
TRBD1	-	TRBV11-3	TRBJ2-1	CASSHDRGGYNEQFF
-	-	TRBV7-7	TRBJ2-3	CASSFAGGADTQYF
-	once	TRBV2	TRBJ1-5	CATSLFDQPQHF
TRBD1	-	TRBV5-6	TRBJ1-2	CASSAEPTGAGGYTF
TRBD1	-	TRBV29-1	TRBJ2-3	CSVEPTGSRQYF
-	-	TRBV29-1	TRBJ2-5	CSVRDRSYQETQYF
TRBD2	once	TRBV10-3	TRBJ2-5	CATRAGGKETQYF
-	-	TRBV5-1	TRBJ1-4	CASSLPEDRPNEKLFF
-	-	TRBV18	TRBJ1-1	CASSPWSGNTEAFF
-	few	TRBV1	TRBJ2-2	CTSSQGDRGLFF
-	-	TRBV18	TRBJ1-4	CASSPGGLNEKLFF
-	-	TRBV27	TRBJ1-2	CASRSSGGYTF
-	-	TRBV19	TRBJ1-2	CASIRIGDYGYTF
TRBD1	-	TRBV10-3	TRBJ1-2	CAISEQGAGGYTF
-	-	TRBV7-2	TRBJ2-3	CASRGERLSTDTQYF
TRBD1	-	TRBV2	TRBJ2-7	CASSLDRRYEQYF
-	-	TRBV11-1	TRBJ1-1	CASSLISGRSQAFF
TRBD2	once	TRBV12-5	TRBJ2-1	CASAGSGGIYNEQFF
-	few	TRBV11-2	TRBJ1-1	CASSRMGPEAFF
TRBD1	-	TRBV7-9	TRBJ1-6	CASSLAGTGLSSPLHF
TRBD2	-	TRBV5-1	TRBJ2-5	CASSLPGLAGEGTQYF
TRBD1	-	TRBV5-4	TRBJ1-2	CASSGRRTGGNYGYTF
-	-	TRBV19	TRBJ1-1	CASGTREGEAFF
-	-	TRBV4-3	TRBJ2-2	CASSQEGGVSGELFF
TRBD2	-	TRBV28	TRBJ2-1	CASSSGGHEQFF
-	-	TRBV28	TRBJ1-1	CASNVQVLRFEAFF
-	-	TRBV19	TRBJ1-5	CASSIVRQASYSNQPQHF
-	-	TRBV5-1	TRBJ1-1	CASSFQDRDEAFF
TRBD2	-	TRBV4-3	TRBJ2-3	CASSQDPAGGQADTQYF
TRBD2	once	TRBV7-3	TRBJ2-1	CASSWTSGVNEQFF
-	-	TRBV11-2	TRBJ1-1	CASSSDGGRTEAFF
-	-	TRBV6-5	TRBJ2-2	CASKQDSANTGELFF
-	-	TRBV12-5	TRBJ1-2	CASGLVIYGGRSPGYTF
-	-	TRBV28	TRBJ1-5	CASRGASGRNQPQHF
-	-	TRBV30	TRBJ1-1	CAWSGGEDTEAFF
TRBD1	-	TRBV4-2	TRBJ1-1	CASSQDPGTGWFVENTEAFF